One sample yielded the 32 T cell receptor beta chains listed below, sequenced in a study of T-cell memory formation after mild COVID-19. MiXCR, applied by TCRdb to the 5' RACE reads, yields one record per CDR3 protein. This table has about 420,000 distinct CDR3 sequences, around 22% appearing once. Sequenced material: PBMCs or a T cell subset sorted from them (not recorded which). The receptors derive from an adult woman who had mild COVID-19 (a few samples of this study predate the infection). Cell type and time point are not known.

This clonotype showed up just a few times. Written as DNA, the CDR3 is TGTGCCAGCAGTTACTCGAAGTCGGATACGCAGTATTTT. Amino acid sequence: CASSYSKSDTQYF. The V and J genes are TRBV6-2 or TRBV6-3 and TRBJ2-3; D gene unclear. V was trimmed by 0 bases and J by 6 bases, leaving 7 bases between them. The germline gives CDR1 MNHEY, CDR2 SVGEGT. CDR3 length: 13 residues.

This clonotype was seen more than once but under ten times. This chain connects TRBV9 to TRBJ2-3; 10 bases fit TRBD2. The CDR3 is 16 residues long. The germline V gene has CDR1 SGDLS and CDR2 YYNGEE. The V and J ends lost 2 bases and 2 bases, in that order; junction bases with no gene match: 5. Written as DNA, the CDR3 is TGTGCCAGCAGCGTCTCGAGCGGGGGGGCCACAGATACGCAGTATTTT. Its protein is CASSVSSGGATDTQYF.

This clonotype occurred a few times. The chain links TRBV7-3 to TRBJ2-1; the match to TRBD2 covers 9 bases. This CDR3 is 19 amino acids long. V was clipped by 3 bases and J by 5 bases; unmatched bases: 17. CDR1 and CDR2 (germline): SGHTA, FQGTGA. CDR3 nucleotides: TGTGCCAGCAGCTTGAAACCAAGTGGGGGACTAGCCTCTGACAATGAGCAGTTCTTC. Encoded protein: CASSLKPSGGLASDNEQFF.

In its sample, this clonotype was seen a few times. The rearrangement links TRBV2 to TRBJ1-6; 7 bases align to TRBD1. Germline trimming cut 4 bases from V and 7 bases from J; bases unmatched to any gene: 10. Germline lookup yields CDR1 SNHLY and CDR2 FYNNEI. CDR3 length: 16 amino acids. For the CDR3, the DNA is TGTGCCAGCAGTGGGGCCGGGGACAGAGTAAATTCACCCCTCCACTTT. Protein product: CASSGAGDRVNSPLHF.

This clonotype came up a few times. The V gene is TRBV18, the J gene TRBJ2-7; tentative D call: TRBD2 (5 bases). V dropped 5 bases and J dropped 8 bases, with 19 bases sitting between them. The V gene's germline CDR1 is KGHSH and CDR2 LQKENI. CDR3 length: 14 amino acids. The CDR3 here is CASSEGDPRGKQYF. The DNA of the CDR3 is TGTGCCAGCTCAGAGGGAGATCCCCGCGGCAAGCAGTACTTC.

The chain employs TRBV24-1 and TRBJ2-6; 10 bases align to TRBD2. Germline V gives CDR1 KGHDR, CDR2 SFDVKD. Trimming at V came to 6 bases and at J to 0 bases, leaving 7 bases not matched to a gene. This CDR3 contains 18 residues. The CDR3 DNA reads TGTGCCACCAGTCGAGCGGGAGGGCCCATCTCTGGGGCCAACGTCCTGACTTTC. It encodes CATSRAGGPISGANVLTF.

The chain links TRBV7-9 to TRBJ2-3; weak D call: TRBD1 (5 bases). This CDR3 region has 18 residues. Trimming pared 5 bases from V and 1 base from J, leaving 22 bases between. CDR1 is SEHNR, CDR2 FQNEAQ, per germline (reference sequence). The CDR3 loop is CASSRLHGARSGTDTQYF. CDR3 in DNA: TGTGCCAGCAGCCGGCTTCATGGGGCAAGGAGCGGCACAGATACGCAGTATTTT.

The V gene is TRBV14, the J gene TRBJ2-7, with 7 bases matching TRBD1. This CDR3 has 16 residues. The germline V gene has CDR1 SGHDN and CDR2 FVKESK. J gave up 5 bases and V 3 bases, and 13 bases lay outside the gene matches. The CDR3 protein is CASSQAQQGRSHEQYF. The CDR3 DNA is TGTGCCAGCAGCCAGGCTCAACAGGGGAGAAGCCACGAGCAGTACTTC. The whole variable domain, filled in from reference TRBV14 and TRBJ2-7, reads EAGVTQFPSHSVIEKGQTVTLRCDPISGHDNLYWYRRVMGKEIKFLLHFVKESKQDESGMPNNRFLAERTGGTYSTLKVQPAELEDSGVYFCASSQAQQGRSHEQYFGPGTRLTVT.

Written as DNA, the CDR3 is TGTGCCAGTAAAAACAGGGGAAACAACCAAGAGACCCAGTACTTC. This translates into CASKNRGNNQETQYF. This chain connects TRBV12-3 or TRBV12-4 to TRBJ2-5; 7 bases are shared with TRBD1. V lost 9 bases, J lost 0 bases, and 10 bases stayed unmatched. The CDR3 covers 15 residues.

The rearrangement uses TRBV20-1 and TRBJ2-5; TRBD1 matches 7 bases. Germline V CDR1 and CDR2: DFQATT, SNEGSKA (reference sequence). V shed 4 bases, J shed 4 bases, and the junction held 6 bases outside the gene matches. This CDR3 is 13 amino acids long. CDR3 residues: CSATGTVGETQYF. The CDR3 region has the DNA TGCAGTGCTACCGGGACAGTCGGAGAGACCCAGTACTTC.

This clonotype came up a few times. This chain joins TRBV12-3 or TRBV12-4 and TRBJ2-7; no firm D call. V dropped 1 base and J dropped 6 bases, with 10 bases sitting between them. The CDR3 totals 13 residues. CDR3 coding DNA: TGTGCCAGCAGTTTAGGAGCTCAGATCGAGCAGTACTTC. It is translated as CASSLGAQIEQYF.

The rearrangement links TRBV20-1 to TRBJ2-2, with a weak D call TRBD1 (6 bases). V was shortened by 4 bases and J by 3 bases, with 6 bases between the two germline ends. The CDR3 runs to 12 residues. The V gene's germline CDR1 is DFQATT and CDR2 SNEGSKA (reference sequence). The CDR3 DNA reads TGCAGTGCTAACAGGGACACCGGGGAGCTGTTTTTT. Translated, it gives CSANRDTGELFF.

This clonotype was detected once. This chain joins TRBV24-1 and TRBJ2-2; 7 bases match TRBD2. The CDR3 is 15 amino acids. Germline-derived CDR1 and CDR2 are KGHDR and SFDVKD. V dropped 3 bases and J dropped 6; count of bases not matched to a gene: 6. The CDR3, as DNA: TGTGCCACCAGTGATAGCGGGAAACGCGCCGGGGAGCTGTTTTTT. Protein sequence: CATSDSGKRAGELFF.

This clonotype was picked up a small number of times. V gene TRBV5-1 combines with J gene TRBJ2-1; D is undetermined. V lost 2 bases and J 3 bases, leaving 21 bases between the germline ends. CDR1 and CDR2 (germline): SGHRS, YFSETQ. CDR3 size: 18 residues. As DNA, the CDR3 is TGCGCCAGCAGCTTTAGGCCTTTAGGTGATGTTGACTACAATGAGCAGTTCTTC. Protein: CASSFRPLGDVDYNEQFF.

The CDR3 protein is CASRPSRGFYNEQFF. The DNA of the CDR3 is TGTGCCAGCAGGCCGTCCAGGGGGTTTTACAATGAGCAGTTCTTC. This sequence joins TRBV6-1 and TRBJ2-1; TRBD1 matches at 7 bases. The V segment lost 6 bases and the J segment 4 bases; nucleotides outside the gene matches: 9. Germline V gene lookup returns CDR1 MNHNS and CDR2 SASEGT. This CDR3 comprises 15 residues.

This chain joins TRBV5-1 and TRBJ2-2, with 7 bases lining up with TRBD1. Germline V lookup: CDR1 SGHRS, CDR2 YFSETQ. This CDR3 is 15 amino acids long. The trim removed 2 bases at V and 6 bases at J, leaving 7 bases unmatched. The CDR3 loop reads CASSLIGTVPGELFF. CDR3 DNA: TGCGCCAGCAGCTTAATCGGGACAGTTCCCGGGGAGCTGTTTTTT. Based on the CDR3 plus reference TRBV5-1 and TRBJ2-2, the full variable domain is KAGVTQTPRYLIKTRGQQVTLSCSPISGHRSVSWYQQTPGQGLQFLFEYFSETQRNKGNFPGRFSGRQFSNSRSEMNVSTLELGDSALYLCASSLIGTVPGELFFGEGSRLTVL.

This clonotype was picked up a small number of times. This sequence joins TRBV21-1 and TRBJ2-5; the tabulated D call, TRBD1, remains unverified against the DNA. TRBV21-1 is a pseudogene locus. This CDR3 is 16 amino acids long. The CDR3 DNA reads TGTGCCAGCAGCAAAACCTGGACAGGCCGGGGAGAGACCCAGTACTTC. It specifies CASSKTWTGRGETQYF.

The chain employs TRBV24-1 and TRBJ2-2; D is unclear. Germline values: CDR1 KGHDR, CDR2 SFDVKD. The CDR3 has 15 residues. The V end was cut by 2 bases, the J end by 6 bases, with 12 bases between. CDR3: CATSDYALSPGELFF. CDR3 bases: TGTGCCACCAGTGATTACGCGTTGAGCCCCGGGGAGCTGTTTTTT.

The chain combines TRBV6-5 with TRBJ2-7; 7 bases are shared with TRBD2. This CDR3 contains 16 residues. V was clipped by 1 base and J by 2 bases; unmatched bases: 8. The germline CDR1 and CDR2 sequences are MNHEY and SVGAGI. The CDR3 protein is CASSYLGAGNPYEQYF. In DNA form, the CDR3 reads TGTGCCAGCAGTTACTTAGGAGCGGGAAACCCCTACGAGCAGTACTTC.

The V call is TRBV6-6, the J call TRBJ2-2, with a possible D match to TRBD1 (5 bases). Germline CDR1 is MNHNY and CDR2 is SVGAGI (reference sequence). The CDR3 loop spans 14 amino acids. V was trimmed by 10 bases and J by 2 bases, leaving 14 bases between them. In nucleotides, the CDR3 is TGTGCCACCGCGCAGGGTTCTAACACCGGGGAGCTGTTTTTT. Translating gives CATAQGSNTGELFF.

The CDR3 reads CASGFGGSSADEQYF. The CDR3 coding sequence is TGTGCTAGTGGTTTTGGCGGGAGCTCGGCAGACGAGCAGTACTTC. This chain connects TRBV12-5 to TRBJ2-7; TRBD2 matches at 7 bases. The CDR3 is 15 residues long. CDR1 is LGHNT and CDR2 is FRNRAP in the germline V gene. Trimming cost V 3 bases and J 5 bases; bases outside gene matches: 10. The variable domain in full, with the rest retrieved from reference TRBV12-5 and TRBJ2-7, is DARVTQTPRHKVTEMGQEVTMRCQPILGHNTVFWYRQTMMQGLELLAYFRNRAPLDDSGMPKDRFSAEMPDATLATLKIQPSEPRDSAVYFCASGFGGSSADEQYFGPGTRLTVT.

This clonotype came up a few times. V is TRBV7-9 and J is TRBJ1-5, with 8 positions matching TRBD1. Germline assignment: CDR1 SEHNR and CDR2 FQNEAQ (reference sequence). This CDR3 has 15 amino acids. V shed 5 bases, J shed 2 bases, and the junction held 5 bases outside the gene matches. CDR3 nucleotides: TGTGCCAGCAGCCCCACAGGGGGACGCAATCAGCCCCAGCATTTT. This codes for CASSPTGGRNQPQHF.

This sequence joins TRBV11-2 and TRBJ2-7, with 8 bases aligning to TRBD1. CDR1 SGHAT and CDR2 FQNNGV come from the germline V gene. Trimming cost V 5 bases and J 3 bases; bases outside gene matches: 9. The CDR3 runs 15 residues. The CDR3 DNA follows: TGTGCCAGCAGCCAAACAGGGGGTCGGGTCTACGAGCAGTACTTC. It is translated as CASSQTGGRVYEQYF.

The rearrangement links TRBV24-1 to TRBJ1-5, with a possible D match to TRBD1 (5 bases). The CDR3 sequence is 13 residues long. V dropped 3 bases and J dropped 12 bases, with 14 bases sitting between them. Germline lookup yields CDR1 KGHDR and CDR2 SFDVKD. The CDR3 spells CATSDADRQYQHF. DNA of the CDR3: TGTGCCACCAGTGATGCTGACAGACAGTACCAGCATTTT.

This rearrangement joins TRBV24-1 to TRBJ2-2; maybe TRBD1 (6 bases). V dropped 7 bases and J dropped 8 bases, with 22 bases sitting between them. This CDR3 is 16 amino acids long. CDR1 KGHDR and CDR2 SFDVKD come from the germline V gene. CDR3 loop: CATRPRTVTASGELFF. The CDR3 nucleotides are TGTGCCACCAGACCCAGGACAGTCACGGCTTCAGGGGAGCTGTTTTTT.

CDR3 protein: CASSQDLARRGEQFF. The CDR3 nucleotides are TGTGCCAGCAGCCAAGACCTAGCAAGAAGAGGGGAGCAGTTCTTC. The chain employs TRBV14 and TRBJ2-1, with a weak D call TRBD2 (5 bases). The CDR3 has 15 residues. Trimming took 0 bases from V and 10 from J, leaving 16 bases between them. CDR1 and CDR2 from the germline V gene are SGHDN and FVKESK.

In this sample, this clonotype turned up once. The chain uses TRBV6-5 and TRBJ1-6; TRBD1 might be the D (5 bases). This CDR3 is 15 amino acids long. V dropped 8 bases and J dropped 4 bases, with 15 bases sitting between them. Germline V CDR1 and CDR2: MNHEY, SVGAGI. Here the CDR3 reads CASQIGTEYNSPLHF. DNA for the CDR3: TGTGCCAGCCAGATCGGGACGGAATATAATTCACCCCTCCACTTT.

This clonotype was seen a few times. The chain carries TRBV4-1 and TRBJ1-3; D unresolved. CDR1 and CDR2 (germline): MGHRA, YSYEKL. Trimming shortened V by 1 base and J by 0 bases, and 10 bases separated the two germline ends. This CDR3 region has 16 residues. The CDR3 DNA reads TGCGCCAGCAGCCAAGTGGGCCAGGCCTCTGGAAACACCATATATTTT. It specifies CASSQVGQASGNTIYF.

This clonotype appeared once. V gene TRBV3-1 combines with J gene TRBJ2-4; 12 bases agree with TRBD1. Germline CDR1 LGHDT, CDR2 YNNKEL (reference sequence). The CDR3 spans 13 residues. With V trimmed by 5 bases and J by 9 bases, 2 bases remained unmatched. CDR3 in amino acids: CASSGTGGTIQYF. The CDR3 DNA reads as TGTGCCAGCAGCGGGACAGGGGGCACCATTCAGTACTTC. Filled out from reference TRBV3-1 and TRBJ2-4, the complete variable domain reads DTAVSQTPKYLVTQMGNDKSIKCEQNLGHDTMYWYKQDSKKFLKIMFSYNNKELIINETVPNRFSPKSPDKAHLNLHINSLELGDSAVYFCASSGTGGTIQYFGAGTRLSVL.

This clonotype was seen a handful of times. This chain uses TRBV15 with TRBJ1-5, with D uncertain. Germline lookup yields CDR1 LNHNV and CDR2 YYDKDF (reference sequence). The CDR3 is made up of 16 amino acids. The ends were cut back, 0 bases at V and 6 bases at J, with 15 bases in the middle. CDR3: CATSRDALSNPQPQHF. The CDR3 DNA reads TGTGCCACCAGCAGAGATGCCCTCAGCAACCCTCAGCCCCAGCATTTT.

This clonotype was observed a handful of times. The chain uses TRBV6-6 and TRBJ1-2; 7 bases agree with TRBD1. V shed 5 bases, J shed 5 bases, and the junction held 11 bases outside the gene matches. CDR3 length: 15 amino acids. Germline loops: CDR1 MNHNY, CDR2 SVGAGI (reference sequence). The CDR3 coding sequence is TGTGCCAGCAGTCTCGGAACCGGGACAGTTTATGGCTACACCTTC. It yields the protein CASSLGTGTVYGYTF.

The V gene is TRBV6-2 or TRBV6-3, the J gene TRBJ1-1; the match to TRBD1 covers 8 bases. CDR1 and CDR2 (germline): MNHEY, SVGEGT. The ends lost 2 bases at V and 8 bases at J; junction bases unmatched: 4. The CDR3 has 13 residues. CDR3 region: CASSYRRDREAFF. The CDR3 DNA reads TGTGCCAGCAGTTACCGACGGGACAGGGAAGCTTTCTTT.